The present T cell receptor beta chain was sequenced within a study of beta chain features in type 1 diabetes. Study results and caveats: Within patients, naive, central memory and Treg TCRB repertoires seemed more similar than within healthy donors.

Since all of the isolated RNA was reverse transcribed, expressed TCRB transcripts were what got sequenced. TCRdb's copy holds only in-frame clones and misses some; the assay was immunoSEQ multiplex PCR. The sample carries just over 600,000 clones, 15% recorded once. Points on this clone: What it recognizes is unknown.

The receptor was derived from a man between 18 and 35 years old in good health. Specimen: naive CD4+ T cells from blood.

The CDR3 nucleotides are TGTGCCAGCAATCTTGCGGGGGCTAGAATTCAAGAGACCCAGTACTTC. This gives the protein CASNLAGARIQETQYF. The rearrangement links TRBV7-9 to TRBJ2-5, with a possible D match to TRBD2 (7 bases). V lost 7 bases and J lost 2, with 20 bases in between. The CDR3 covers 16 residues. The germline gives CDR1 SEHNR, CDR2 FQNEAQ (reference sequence).